This T cell receptor (beta chain) comes out of a study of cytomegalovirus exposure and HLA in healthy donors. 60 Vbeta and 13 Jbeta primers were used in PCR. Profiled with immunoSEQ multiplex PCR; TCRdb holds only in-frame clones, not every one. The specimen's table records about 120,000 clones. This CDR3 comprises 12 residues. The germline V gene has CDR1 MNHNS and CDR2 SASEGT. Trimming left V 8 bases short and J 5 bases short, with 12 bases between. Material: PBMCs. The V call is TRBV6-1, the J call TRBJ2-5; D perhaps matches TRBD2 (6 bases). The receptor was isolated from a woman in her thirties or forties in good health and CMV-seropositive. CDR3 residues: CASSVTSETQYF. The CDR3 DNA sequence: TGTGCCAGCTCCGTCACTAGCGAGACCCAGTACTTC.